The subject of this entry is one T cell receptor (beta chain). The antigen remains undetermined. This entry is derived from a study of T cell responses to AZD1222 COVID-19 vaccine. Overall study findings and caveats: Unmutated variant regions reportedly attract nearly half of all spike-specific TCRs. Repertoires were sampled only after the peak T cell response. Donors were largely white British and mainly female; clonal diversity was possibly underestimated.

Sequencing was performed with immunoSEQ multiplex PCR; in TCRdb, only in-frame clones are kept and a portion is missing. Here the sample spans approximately 45,000 clones, roughly 89% being singletons. The germline gives CDR1 SNHLY, CDR2 FYNNEI. This CDR3 is built from 15 residues. V was pared by 6 bases and J by 6 bases, with 8 bases of the junction left unmatched. The rearrangement uses TRBV2 and TRBJ1-4; 9 bases fit TRBD1. The receptor comes from an adult who received the AZD1222 COVID-19 vaccine. Specimen: peripheral blood, collected 28 days after the second AZD1222 dose. The chain's CDR3 is CASRPNRGRYEKLFF. The DNA for the CDR3 is TGTGCCAGCAGGCCAAACAGGGGGCGGTATGAAAAACTGTTTTTT.